This T cell receptor (beta chain) was documented in a study of blood T cell repertoires in COVID-19. At the level of the study: Spain, Italy and the United States supplied samples that represented acute and convalescent COVID-19. PBMCs, B-cell-depleted T cells, or T cells were the source of the cDNA or gDNA that made up the material.

This clone has a single count. As processed by the authors: Reference gene primer amplification gave estimated nucleated cell counts. The assay was immunoSEQ multiplex PCR, and TCRdb's table has in-frame clones only and misses some. V and J calls and clone size are those listed in that table; D and trimming were worked out from the DNA. The sample carries 390,000 or so clones, about 90% recorded once. The CDR3 extends over 14 amino acids. CDR1 LGHNA and CDR2 YNFKEQ come from the germline V gene. Between the trimmed V and J ends, which lost 3 bases and 8 bases, there was a span of 13 bases. The sequence came from a man aged 18 to 29 with active or convalescent COVID-19. V is TRBV4-2 and J is TRBJ1-4, with D unclear. The sequenced sample consisted of peripheral blood. CDR3 amino acids: CASSHVRDREKLFF. The DNA of the CDR3 is TGTGCCAGCAGCCACGTCCGAGATCGAGAAAAACTGTTTTTT.